This TCR beta chain was obtained from a study of a mutant IDH1 vaccine in newly diagnosed glioma. Germline V gives CDR1 SGHKS, CDR2 YYEKEE (reference sequence). V lost 3 bases and J 3 bases, leaving 12 bases between the germline ends. The CDR3 covers 14 residues. In regard to this clone: Its antigen is not known.

Time point reported: week 11, during vaccination. All doses held 300 ug of mutant IDH1 20-mer peptide, with topical imiquimod. Some clones are missing from TCRdb's copy, which holds only in-frame ones; the method was immunoSEQ multiplex PCR. The profile shows fewer than 70,000 clones, approximately 90% of them singletons. The sequence came from a man between 40 and 49 years old with glioma. This chain joins TRBV5-5 and TRBJ1-2; no clear D gene. The sample was PBMCs, taken from a glioma patient whose treatment included an IDH1 peptide vaccine. DNA for the CDR3: TGTGCCAGCAGCTGGGAGCCGGCGGACTATGGCTACACCTTC. It specifies CASSWEPADYGYTF. The variable domain in full, with the rest retrieved from reference TRBV5-5 and TRBJ1-2, is DAGVTQSPTHLIKTRGQQVTLRCSPISGHKSVSWYQQVLGQGPQFIFQYYEKEERGRGNFPDRFSARQFPNYSSELNVNALLLGDSALYLCASSWEPADYGYTFGSGTRLTVV.